These T cell receptor beta chains were read from a single sample in a study of blood T cell repertoires in COVID-19. The data were produced by immunoSEQ multiplex PCR, yet TCRdb's version contains in-frame clones alone and is incomplete. The sample records a few hundred thousand clones, 80% to 90% being singletons. The specimen was PBMCs or T cells enriched from blood (not recorded which). These receptors came from a man younger than 40 who had recovered from COVID-19. CDR3s include the opening cysteine and the closing phenylalanine or tryptophan. A D gene is named only where the DNA matches it firmly. Size tells how often a clone was seen (once, few, many) or the class of an expanded clone, and some rows leave it out.

j_gene: TRBJ2-2; v_gene: TRBV19; d_gene: TRBD1; abundance: .; CDR3aa: CASTLGGGSGELFF; CDR3nt: TGTGCCAGTACCCTAGGGGGCGGGTCCGGGGAGCTGTTTTTT
j_gene: TRBJ2-7; v_gene: TRBV7-9; d_gene: .; abundance: .; CDR3aa: CASSFRGNLAEQYF; CDR3nt: TGTGCCAGCAGCTTTCGGGGGAACTTGGCCGAGCAGTACTTC
j_gene: TRBJ2-1; v_gene: TRBV7-3; d_gene: TRBD2; abundance: .; CDR3aa: CASSRRGGGAPYNEQFF; CDR3nt: TGTGCCAGCAGCCGAAGGGGCGGGGGGGCCCCCTACAATGAGCAGTTCTTC
j_gene: TRBJ2-6; v_gene: TRBV5-6; d_gene: .; abundance: .; CDR3aa: CASSHRDSGANVLTF; CDR3nt: TGTGCCAGCAGCCACAGGGATTCTGGGGCCAACGTCCTGACTTTC
j_gene: TRBJ1-5; v_gene: TRBV6-5; d_gene: TRBD1; abundance: once; CDR3aa: CASSGTGKRRQPQHF; CDR3nt: TGTGCCAGCAGCGGGACAGGGAAAAGGCGTCAGCCCCAGCATTTT
j_gene: TRBJ1-1; v_gene: TRBV5-5; d_gene: TRBD1; abundance: .; CDR3aa: CASSYLDRTNTEAFF; CDR3nt: TGTGCCAGCAGCTACCTGGACAGGACGAACACTGAAGCTTTCTTT
j_gene: TRBJ2-7; v_gene: TRBV28; d_gene: TRBD1; abundance: .; CDR3aa: CASRGGGRNEQYF; CDR3nt: TGTGCCAGCAGAGGGGGCGGAAGGAACGAGCAGTACTTC
j_gene: TRBJ2-6; v_gene: TRBV28; d_gene: TRBD1; abundance: .; CDR3aa: CASRTGGSGANVLTF; CDR3nt: TGTGCCAGCAGGACAGGGGGCTCTGGGGCCAACGTCCTGACTTTC
j_gene: TRBJ1-5; v_gene: TRBV5-8; d_gene: TRBD1; abundance: once; CDR3aa: CASSRWDRSNQPQHF; CDR3nt: TGTGCCAGCAGCCGTTGGGACAGGAGCAATCAGCCCCAGCATTTT
j_gene: TRBJ2-1; v_gene: TRBV9; d_gene: TRBD2; abundance: .; CDR3aa: CASSVGLAGGSPYNEQFF; CDR3nt: TGTGCCAGCAGCGTAGGACTAGCGGGGGGATCTCCCTACAATGAGCAGTTCTTC
j_gene: TRBJ2-3; v_gene: TRBV4-2; d_gene: TRBD2; abundance: .; CDR3aa: CASSQVERGDTDTQYF; CDR3nt: TGTGCCAGCAGCCAAGTTGAGCGGGGGGACACAGATACGCAGTATTTT
j_gene: TRBJ2-7; v_gene: TRBV10-3; d_gene: TRBD1; abundance: .; CDR3aa: CAISLQTGNDEQYF; CDR3nt: TGTGCCATCAGTCTACAGACAGGGAATGACGAGCAGTACTTC
j_gene: TRBJ2-3; v_gene: TRBV21-1; d_gene: .; abundance: .; CDR3aa: CASSKAMQGADTQYF; CDR3nt: TGTGCCAGCAGCAAAGCAATGCAGGGCGCAGATACGCAGTATTTT
j_gene: TRBJ2-7; v_gene: TRBV7-9; d_gene: .; abundance: .; CDR3aa: CASSFLGGYEQYF; CDR3nt: TGTGCCAGCAGCTTCTTGGGGGGCTACGAGCAGTACTTC
j_gene: TRBJ1-2; v_gene: TRBV4-2; d_gene: TRBD1; abundance: few; CDR3aa: CASSQDLGQGIGYTF; CDR3nt: TGTGCCAGCAGCCAAGATTTGGGACAGGGAATTGGCTACACCTTC
j_gene: TRBJ2-1; v_gene: TRBV7-7; d_gene: TRBD1; abundance: .; CDR3aa: CASSPDQGENIEQFF; CDR3nt: TGTGCCAGCAGCCCCGATCAGGGGGAGAATATAGAGCAGTTCTTC
j_gene: TRBJ2-7; v_gene: TRBV24-1; d_gene: TRBD1; abundance: few; CDR3aa: CATGGLTTGGGGYEQYF; CDR3nt: TGTGCCACCGGAGGCCTCACTACAGGGGGTGGCGGCTACGAGCAGTACTTC
j_gene: TRBJ2-5; v_gene: TRBV3-1/TRBV3-2; d_gene: TRBD2; abundance: .; CDR3aa: CASSQDWGGLDQETQYF; CDR3nt: TGTGCCAGCAGCCAAGATTGGGGGGGACTAGATCAAGAGACCCAGTACTTC
j_gene: TRBJ1-6; v_gene: TRBV7-3; d_gene: TRBD1; abundance: .; CDR3aa: CASRPGTDNSPLHF; CDR3nt: TGTGCCAGCAGACCCGGGACAGACAATTCACCCCTCCACTTT
j_gene: TRBJ1-5; v_gene: TRBV2; d_gene: .; abundance: few; CDR3aa: CASRRTAHTGNQPQHF; CDR3nt: TGTGCCAGCAGACGGACAGCTCACACGGGCAATCAGCCCCAGCATTTT
j_gene: TRBJ1-2; v_gene: TRBV2; d_gene: .; abundance: .; CDR3aa: CATHRGSQGYTF; CDR3nt: TGTGCCACCCATAGGGGAAGTCAAGGCTACACCTTC
j_gene: TRBJ2-3; v_gene: TRBV4-1; d_gene: TRBD2; abundance: .; CDR3aa: CASSHLTSGGRDTQYF; CDR3nt: TGCGCCAGCAGCCACCTGACTAGCGGGGGGCGAGATACGCAGTATTTT
j_gene: TRBJ1-2; v_gene: TRBV24-1; d_gene: TRBD1; abundance: .; CDR3aa: CATSDANPGQYGYTF; CDR3nt: TGTGCCACCAGTGACGCTAACCCGGGACAGTATGGCTACACCTTC
j_gene: TRBJ2-1; v_gene: TRBV6-4; d_gene: .; abundance: .; CDR3aa: CASSPTRGSYNEQFF; CDR3nt: TGTGCCAGCAGCCCGACTAGGGGATCCTACAATGAGCAGTTCTTC
j_gene: TRBJ2-5; v_gene: TRBV5-4; d_gene: TRBD2; abundance: .; CDR3aa: CASTLKTSGTQETQYF; CDR3nt: TGTGCCAGCACCCTGAAGACTAGCGGGACCCAAGAGACCCAGTACTTC
j_gene: TRBJ2-3; v_gene: TRBV19; d_gene: TRBD1; abundance: few; CDR3aa: CATGQGRDTQYF; CDR3nt: TGTGCCACCGGACAGGGACGAGATACGCAGTATTTT
j_gene: TRBJ2-5; v_gene: TRBV27; d_gene: TRBD2; abundance: .; CDR3aa: CASSLLRGASEETQYF; CDR3nt: TGTGCCAGCAGTTTGCTGCGGGGGGCTTCTGAAGAGACCCAGTACTTC
j_gene: TRBJ1-5; v_gene: TRBV12-5; d_gene: .; abundance: .; CDR3aa: CASGFSLIQGSNQPQHF; CDR3nt: TGTGCTAGTGGTTTTTCCCTCATACAGGGTAGCAATCAGCCCCAGCATTTT